These T cell receptor beta chains were read from a single sample in a study of OX40 agonist ivuxolimab in advanced cancers. TCRdb's copy holds only in-frame clones and misses some; the assay was immunoSEQ multiplex PCR. The table lists some 95,000 clones, approximately 88% of them singletons, with 0.4% to 0.65% in the top ten. This specimen consisted of CD4+ or CD8+ T cells sorted from blood, obtained in a trial of the OX40 agonist ivuxolimab. These receptors came from an adult with an advanced solid tumor such as melanoma, head and neck, liver or kidney cancer. Both conserved end residues are part of each CDR3. D genes are given only for firm matches. Size tells how often a clone was seen (once, few, many) or the class of an expanded clone, and some rows leave it out.

d_gene,abundance,j_gene,v_gene,CDR3aa,CDR3nt
TRBD1,NA,TRBJ1-1,TRBV19,CASRDLGTGEAEAFF,TGTGCCAGTAGGGATCTCGGGACAGGAGAGGCTGAAGCTTTCTTT
TRBD2,NA,TRBJ2-1,TRBV7-2,CASSFSGGASYNEQFF,TGTGCCAGCAGCTTTAGCGGGGGGGCGTCGTACAATGAGCAGTTCTTC
NA,NA,TRBJ1-1,TRBV7-3,CASSLEANTEAFF,TGTGCCAGCAGCTTAGAAGCGAACACTGAAGCTTTCTTT
TRBD1,few,TRBJ1-1,TRBV15,CATSRARTGGNRNTEAFF,TGTGCCACCAGCAGAGCCCGCACAGGGGGAAATCGGAACACTGAAGCTTTCTTT
TRBD2,NA,TRBJ2-3,TRBV19,CASSGGTGTSGGAGTDTQYF,TGTGCCAGTAGTGGAGGAACCGGGACTAGTGGGGGGGCAGGCACAGATACGCAGTATTTT
NA,NA,TRBJ2-2,TRBV2,CASSDLHGELFF,TGTGCCAGCAGTGATCTGCACGGGGAGCTGTTTTTT
NA,NA,TRBJ1-2,TRBV6-5,CASSEDSYGYTF,TGTGCCAGCAGTGAAGACAGCTATGGCTACACCTTC
TRBD1,NA,TRBJ1-5,TRBV6-6,CASLGQGAYQPQHF,TGTGCCAGCCTTGGACAGGGGGCTTATCAGCCCCAGCATTTT
NA,once,TRBJ1-4,TRBV25-1,CASSDTGGRAHEKLFF,TGTGCCAGCAGTGACACGGGGGGCAGGGCCCATGAAAAACTGTTTTTT
NA,NA,TRBJ2-3,TRBV5-1,CASSLVGGANTDTQYF,TGCGCCAGCAGCTTGGTAGGGGGGGCCAACACAGATACGCAGTATTTT
NA,NA,TRBJ2-7,TRBV10-3,CAISGPSPKTYEQYF,TGTGCCATCAGTGGGCCGAGTCCCAAAACCTACGAGCAGTACTTC
NA,few,TRBJ2-1,TRBV11-3,CASSRTPLGNEQFF,TGTGCCAGCAGCCGGACACCTTTGGGCAATGAGCAGTTCTTC
TRBD1,few,TRBJ1-1,TRBV5-1,CASSSGQSTEAFF,TGCGCCAGCAGCTCGGGACAGAGCACTGAAGCTTTCTTT
NA,NA,TRBJ1-4,TRBV5-1,CASSLLFNEKLFF,TGCGCCAGCAGCTTGTTGTTTAATGAAAAACTGTTTTTT
NA,NA,TRBJ2-2,TRBV2,CASSDVRGANTGELFF,TGTGCCAGCAGTGACGTCAGGGGCGCGAACACCGGGGAGCTGTTTTTT
TRBD1,NA,TRBJ1-6,TRBV28,CASRKTGLSSPLHF,TGTGCCAGCAGAAAGACAGGGCTCTCTTCACCCCTCCACTTT
NA,once,TRBJ1-2,TRBV5-6,CASSLEGRGDYGYTF,TGTGCCAGCAGCTTGGAGGGCAGGGGCGACTATGGCTACACCTTC
TRBD1,NA,TRBJ2-7,TRBV5-5,CASSFRDRGYEQYF,TGTGCCAGCAGCTTCCGGGACAGGGGTTACGAGCAGTACTTC
NA,NA,TRBJ1-1,TRBV11-2,CASSSPGEGNTEAFF,TGTGCCAGCAGCTCCCCAGGGGAAGGGAACACTGAAGCTTTCTTT
TRBD1,once,TRBJ2-3,TRBV7-9,CASSLGQGKGTDTQYF,TGTGCCAGCAGCCTTGGACAGGGGAAAGGCACAGATACGCAGTATTTT
NA,once,TRBJ1-1,TRBV6-1,CASTRGRMNTEAFF,TGTGCCAGCACCCGGGGACGGATGAACACTGAAGCTTTCTTT
TRBD2,NA,TRBJ2-1,TRBV28,CASSFPPGTINNEQFF,TGTGCCAGCAGTTTCCCCCCCGGGACTATAAACAATGAGCAGTTCTTC